This entry concerns a single TCR beta chain. This clonotype appeared many times. Its antigen is not yet known. No much larger clonotype is one base removed from it; base qualities were not supplied. The junction shows trimming of 1 base on V and 5 bases on J, plus 14 bases between the germline ends. From the germline V gene, CDR1 is SGHTA and CDR2 is FQGTGA. Taken from cysteine to phenylalanine, the CDR3 has 15 residues. Left in the record is the CDR3 DNA by itself, 45 bases read in frame from the first base. The record originates from a study of CD8+CD57+ T cells in acquired aplastic anemia (dated by TCRdb to the late 2010s). About the full investigation: On average, sorted CD4+ and CD8+ cells yielded about 3 ug of extracted DNA, with a range of roughly 0.18 to 30 ug. A CD8+CD57+ expansion meant a frequency higher than the mean frequency seen in healthy subjects.

Expansion of CD8+CD57+ cells had been shown by flow cytometry in the patients chosen for sequencing. Every patient had a diagnosis of severe acquired aplastic anemia based on International Study of Aplastic Anemia and Agranulocytosis and Camitta criteria. At the time blood was sampled, none of the patients had received any therapy. TCR repertoires of sorted CD4+ and CD8+ blood T cells from severe aplastic anemia patients and healthy subjects were deep-sequenced in the study. Patients were enrolled under clinicaltrials.gov protocols 00001620, 01623167, 00001397, 00071045, 00081523 and 00961064 in the USA. Ficoll-Paque density gradient centrifugation was used to isolate peripheral blood mononuclear cells. Before DNA extraction, CD4+ and CD8+ T cells were sorted by FACS or by magnetic beads. TCR beta VDJ combination and CDR3 sequence profiling used genomic DNA as the template. TCR repertoire sequencing was run on an Illumina HiSeq 2000. Per the original workflow: Repertoires were assessed using TRBV/TRBJ rearrangement plots, CDR3 size and DJ length profiles, and Simpson's diversity index. The most abundant DNA sequence in the deep sequencing data was taken as the immunodominant clone. CDR3 amino acid sequences were checked for sharing between subjects and were compared against published repertoires and the VDJdb database. The raw public reads went through TCRdb reprocessing: fastp at Q25, MiXCR clone calling, in-frame beta chains kept. CDR3 protein sequences are deduplicated, and each keeps its most common genes and DNA. The authors' filters were not applied to this entry. The sample yields tens of thousands of distinct CDR3 sequences; under 80% were counted once. The ten biggest clones cover 45% to 65% of the sample.

General conclusions and limits of the study: About 29 CD8+ CDR3 sequences were found to be shared between patients and controls, but these sequences appeared to be highly expressed in patients and within the immunodominant clones of the patients. Between patients and healthy controls, no significant difference in CD8+ Simpson's diversity was found (P=0.060).

This TCR was recovered from a human donor with aplastic anemia. The sequenced sample was sorted CD4+, CD8+, or CD8+CD57+ T cells (not recorded which) from PBMCs. This sequence uses TRBV7-3 and TRBJ2-5; TRBD2 is a weak D gene call, 7 bases matching. This receptor carries the CDR3 CASSLSGGAVETQYF. The sequenced DNA is TGTGCCAGCAGCTTAAGTGGGGGGGCCGTGGAGACCCAGTACTTC.